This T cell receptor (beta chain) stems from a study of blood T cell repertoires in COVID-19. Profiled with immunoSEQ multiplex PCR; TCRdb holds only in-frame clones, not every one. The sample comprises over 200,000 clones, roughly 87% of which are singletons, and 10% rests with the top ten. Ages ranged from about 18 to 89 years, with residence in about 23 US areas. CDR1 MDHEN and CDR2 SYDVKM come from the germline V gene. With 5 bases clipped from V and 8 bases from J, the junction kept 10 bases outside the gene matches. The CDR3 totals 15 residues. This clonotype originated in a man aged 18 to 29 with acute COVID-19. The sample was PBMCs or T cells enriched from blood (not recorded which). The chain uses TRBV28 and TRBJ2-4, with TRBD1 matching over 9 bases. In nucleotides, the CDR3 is TGTGCCAGCAGTCCCCTAGGACAGGGGTTCGACATTCAGTACTTC. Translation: CASSPLGQGFDIQYF.